What follows are 9 T cell receptor beta chains derived from one specimen sequenced in a study of T cells in localized non-small cell lung cancer. Profiled with immunoSEQ multiplex PCR; TCRdb holds only in-frame clones, not every one. The table has thousands of clones, 30% to 40% seen once. Here the sequenced sample was lung tumor tissue, taken before any cancer treatment. The receptors originated from a man aged 40-75 years with stage I lung adenocarcinoma.

In its sample, this clone was seen a few times. The chain combines TRBV9 with TRBJ2-7, with D possibly TRBD1 on 6 matching bases. Looked up from germline, CDR1 is SGDLS and CDR2 is YYNGEE. Trimming shortened V by 5 bases and J by 3 bases, and 18 bases separated the two germline ends. CDR3 length: 15 amino acids. The CDR3 protein is CASREQGPGYYEQYF. DNA of the CDR3: TGTGCCAGCAGAGAACAGGGTCCGGGATACTACGAGCAGTACTTC.

The V call is TRBV18, the J call TRBJ1-1; TRBD1 is a possible D gene (5 bases). Trimming stripped 1 base from V and 1 base from J, with 16 bases between. The V gene's germline CDR1 is KGHSH and CDR2 LQKENI. The CDR3 runs 17 residues. CDR3 region: CASSPQIVGESNTEAFF. CDR3 nucleotide sequence: TGTGCCAGCTCACCACAAATAGTAGGGGAGTCGAACACTGAAGCTTTCTTT.

The rearrangement joins TRBV28 to TRBJ1-2, with D hard to call. Trimming took off 5 bases at V and 3 bases at J, with 7 bases between the two ends. Germline values: CDR1 MDHEN, CDR2 SYDVKM. The CDR3 covers 12 residues. This CDR3 reads CASSRADYGYTF. The CDR3, as DNA: TGTGCCAGCAGTCGCGCGGACTATGGCTACACCTTC.

This clone has more than one count but fewer than ten. J is TRBJ2-7 and V is TRBV9, with TRBD1 matching 8 bases. Germline V CDR1 and CDR2: SGDLS, YYNGEE. V was pared by 0 bases and J by 2 bases, with 4 bases of the junction left unmatched. The CDR3 is made up of 15 amino acids. The CDR3 sequence: CASSVGQGAPYEQYF. DNA for the CDR3: TGTGCCAGCAGCGTAGGGCAGGGGGCGCCCTACGAGCAGTACTTC.

Within the sample, this clone is medium-sized. The gene calls are TRBV11-3 and TRBJ1-1, with a tentative D call TRBD1 (5 bases). V was shortened by 5 bases and J by 3 bases, with 19 bases between the two germline ends. The CDR3 length is 16 residues. Germline CDR1 SGHNT, CDR2 YENEEA. The CDR3 sequence is CASSPGKAINYTEAFF. The DNA of the CDR3 is TGTGCCAGCAGCCCAGGGAAGGCCATTAATTACACTGAAGCTTTCTTT.

This clone is medium-sized within its sample. This sequence joins TRBV11-3 and TRBJ2-7, with 11 positions matching TRBD1. CDR1 and CDR2 from the germline V gene are SGHNT and YENEEA. This CDR3 is 16 amino acids long. V trimming: 3 bases; J trimming: 5 bases; junction bases outside the gene matches: 9. This CDR3 is CASSLYQGQGDHEQYF. The CDR3, as DNA: TGTGCCAGCAGCTTGTACCAGGGACAGGGGGACCACGAGCAGTACTTC.

This clone is a singleton in its sample. This chain uses TRBV18 with TRBJ1-1; 8 nucleotides agree with TRBD1. The CDR3 spans 15 residues. Germline CDR1 is KGHSH and CDR2 is LQKENI. V lost 3 bases to trimming and J lost 1 base; unmatched junction nucleotides: 4. The CDR3 is CASSPQTGENTEAFF. DNA for the CDR3: TGTGCCAGCTCACCCCAGACAGGGGAGAACACTGAAGCTTTCTTT.

The chain carries TRBV9 and TRBJ2-7, with 7 positions matching TRBD2. Germline lookup yields CDR1 SGDLS and CDR2 YYNGEE. The J segment lost 13 bases and the V segment lost 3 bases, leaving 13 bases of the junction unmatched. The CDR3 is 13 amino acids. This CDR3 is CASSATPGEGIYF. The CDR3 DNA reads TGTGCCAGCAGCGCGACCCCGGGGGAGGGAATTTACTTC.

The rearrangement joins TRBV6-1 to TRBJ2-7; D not certain. The germline gives CDR1 MNHNS, CDR2 SASEGT. The CDR3 length is 15 residues. V lost 1 base and J 1 base, leaving 11 bases between the germline ends. The CDR3 region has the DNA TGTGCCAGCAGTGAAGGTGGCAGCTTTTCCTACGAGCAGTACTTC. Amino acid sequence: CASSEGGSFSYEQYF.